The 3 T cell receptor beta chains listed next were all sequenced from one sample in a study of blood T cell repertoires in COVID-19. Generated by immunoSEQ multiplex PCR, the TCRdb table keeps only in-frame clones and is missing some. The profile shows 300,000 or so clones, around 83% of them singletons. The sample comprised peripheral blood. These receptors all come from a woman aged 50 to 60 with acute or convalescent COVID-19.

The chain uses TRBV9 and TRBJ2-3; 11 positions agree with TRBD2. Germline V CDR1 and CDR2: SGDLS, YYNGEE. V shed 0 bases and J 8 bases; nucleotides not matched to a gene: 5. CDR3 length equals 15 residues. The CDR3 DNA sequence: TGTGCCAGCAGCGTAGAGATAGCGGGAGGGGTTACGCAGTATTTT. Amino acid sequence: CASSVEIAGGVTQYF. Looking up the rest from reference TRBV9 and TRBJ2-3 gives the full variable domain: DSGVTQTPKHLITATGQRVTLRCSPRSGDLSVYWYQQSLDQGLQFLIQYYNGEERAKGNILERFSAQQFPDLHSELNLSSLELGDSALYFCASSVEIAGGVTQYFGPGTRLTVL.

The gene calls are TRBV10-3 and TRBJ1-2; tentatively, D is TRBD1 (6 bases). Per the germline V gene, CDR1 is ENHRY and CDR2 is SYGVKD. V lost 5 bases and J 6 bases, leaving 13 bases between the germline ends. This CDR3 spans 13 amino acids. The CDR3 loop reads CAISRTEGDGYTF. CDR3 bases: TGTGCCATCAGTAGGACAGAGGGGGATGGCTACACCTTC.

Points on this clone: This CDR3 fails to terminate in the conserved phenylalanine or tryptophan, so it likely reflects a read error. Because the CDR3's place on the DNA is in doubt, the DNA is left out and the CDR3 is given as listed by TCRdb. V gene TRBV21-1 combines with J gene TRBJ2-7; TRBD2, the D gene given by the table, was not confirmed from the DNA. TRBV21-1 is an annotated pseudogene. The length of the CDR3 is 10 amino acids, counting both ends. CDR3 sequence: CASSKAQLRG.